This TCR beta chain is drawn from a study of CD8 T cells in Susac syndrome. cDNA came from approximately 0.5 to 1 ug RNA primed by random hexamers. Amplification of TCR beta CDR3 spanned 54 Vbeta and 13 Jbeta via immunoSEQ multiplex PCR. TCRdb re-derived calls from the immunoSEQ multiplex PCR reads in MiXCR, one entry per CDR3 protein. The table lists fewer than 200,000 distinct CDR3 sequences, 85% to 95% of them singletons, with 0.15% to 0.2% in the top ten. V was clipped by 0 bases and J by 10 bases; unmatched bases: 10. This CDR3 is 15 amino acids long. Germline CDR1 is SGHRS and CDR2 is YFSETQ. From blood CD8+ and CD4+ T cells, the TCR beta chain was sequenced. The study used treatment-naive patients who had stable or active relapsing-remitting disease as multiple sclerosis controls. TEMRA cells were FACS-enriched, unlike CD8+ and CD4+ T cells, which were negatively isolated.

The chain links TRBV5-1 to TRBJ2-1; the match to TRBD2 covers 7 bases. The receptor comes from a human donor with multiple sclerosis. The sample comprised CD8+ T cells from PBMCs. The CDR3 DNA follows: TGCGCCAGCAGCTTGGTTTCCCCTAGCGGAGTAGAGCAGTTCTTC. This translates into CASSLVSPSGVEQFF.